This TCR beta chain came from a study of blood T cell repertoires in COVID-19. In the original workflow: Researchers report that nucleated cell counts were estimated from reference gene primer amplification. The repertoire was sequenced with immunoSEQ multiplex PCR; TCRdb's copy has only in-frame clones and lacks some. Clone size and V and J calls were adopted from that table, with D and trimming inferred from the DNA. The sample lists roughly 160,000 clones; about 82% were seen once. The germline gives CDR1 GTSNPN, CDR2 SVGIG (reference sequence). The CDR3 covers 11 residues. Trimming shortened V by 7 bases and J by 2 bases, and 8 bases separated the two germline ends.

The rearrangement joins TRBV30 to TRBJ1-2; D unclear. Input material: peripheral blood. The TCR sequence derives from a man aged 45-65 years with active or convalescent COVID-19. The CDR3 region is CASERNYGYTF. CDR3 in DNA: TGTGCCTCCGAGAGAAACTATGGCTACACCTTC.